Following are 11 T cell receptor beta chains from one sample sequenced in a study of regulatory T cells in long-lasting Graves disease. The time point denotes: newly diagnosed GD, antithyroid drugs for less than 3 months. There was RNA extracted from PBMCs, and the TCR library was made from it. Building the TCR beta libraries relied on iRepertoire HTBI primers, and CDR3 regions underwent Arm-PCR. TCRdb ran MiXCR on the multiplex PCR reads and lists one entry per CDR3 protein. The top ten hold roughly 10% of the sample, which has more than 400,000 distinct CDR3 sequences, 16% seen once. A further study also used this sample, focusing on T cells in Graves' hyperthyroidism and ophthalmopathy.

This specimen was peripheral blood mononuclear cells (PBMCs), taken at new diagnosis, from a patient treated with antithyroid drugs. The receptors derive from a woman aged 30 to 39 with Graves disease.

This clonotype occurred many times. The rearrangement uses TRBV5-6 and TRBJ2-5; TRBD1 matches 8 bases. Germline values: CDR1 SGHDT, CDR2 YYEEEE. This CDR3 has 15 amino acids. The J segment lost 5 bases and the V segment lost 0 bases, leaving 6 bases of the junction unmatched. CDR3 residues: CASSLVDRARETQYF. The CDR3 DNA follows: TGTGCCAGCAGCTTGGTGGACAGGGCACGGGAGACCCAGTACTTC. Combining the CDR3 with reference TRBV5-6 and TRBJ2-5 gives the whole variable domain DAGVTQSPTHLIKTRGQQVTLRCSPKSGHDTVSWYQQALGQGPQFIFQYYEEEERQRGNFPDRFSGHQFPNYSSELNVNALLLGDSALYLCASSLVDRARETQYFGPGTRLLVL.

This chain uses TRBV9 with TRBJ1-1; 8 bases are shared with TRBD1. Germline V gene data show CDR1 as SGDLS and CDR2 as YYNGEE. With V trimmed by 3 bases and J by 4 bases, 8 bases remained unmatched. CDR3 length: 15 residues. The CDR3 loop reads CASSALDRGATEAFF. In DNA form, the CDR3 reads TGTGCCAGCAGCGCCCTCGACAGGGGAGCCACTGAAGCTTTCTTT.

Many counts were recorded for this clonotype. The rearrangement uses TRBV28 and TRBJ2-1; TRBD1 matches at 11 bases. Germline lookup yields CDR1 MDHEN and CDR2 SYDVKM. J lost 7 bases, V lost 1 base, and 3 bases had no gene match. The CDR3 extends over 15 amino acids. The chain's CDR3 is CASSLYGTGGNEQFF. CDR3 sequence (DNA): TGTGCCAGCAGTTTATACGGGACAGGGGGTAATGAGCAGTTCTTC.

Concerning this clonotype: This clone may be a read error of a much larger clone one base away. This chain joins TRBV10-3 and TRBJ2-2; perhaps TRBD2 as D (7 bases). The germline CDR1 and CDR2 sequences are ENHRY and SYGVKD. The V gene lost 6 bases and the J gene lost 2 bases, with 16 bases spanning the gap. The CDR3 loop spans 16 amino acids. The CDR3 DNA reads TGTGCCATCAGCCGAGGGGGAGGGAGCAACACCGGGGAGCTGTTTTTT. Protein product: CAISRGGGSNTGELFF.

The chain carries TRBV15 and TRBJ1-6; D is possibly TRBD1 (5 bases). The V gene's germline CDR1 is LNHNV and CDR2 YYDKDF (reference sequence). V gave up 0 bases and J gave up 8 bases, with 14 bases separating them. This CDR3 has 16 amino acids. CDR3 sequence (DNA): TGTGCCACCAGCAGAGATCCTCGGGGGGGGGATTCACCCCTCCACTTT. Its translation: CATSRDPRGGDSPLHF. Full variable domain (missing parts from reference TRBV15 and TRBJ1-6): DAMVIQNPRYQVTQFGKPVTLSCSQTLNHNVMYWYQQKSSQAPKLLFHYYDKDFNNEADTPDNFQSRRPNTSFCFLDIRSPGLGDTAMYLCATSRDPRGGDSPLHFGNGTRLTVT.

A note on this clonotype: Just one base apart from a much larger clone, this may be a read error. The gene calls are TRBV7-6 and TRBJ2-5; no clear D gene. CDR1 and CDR2 from the germline V gene are SGHVS and FNYEAQ. Trimming cost V 3 bases and J 2 bases, with 13 bases left between them. The CDR3 length is 15 residues. The DNA of the CDR3 is TGTGCCAGCAGCTTCAGACCCGCTATACAAGAGACCCAGTACTTC. Translated: CASSFRPAIQETQYF.

This clonotype has only a few counts. J is TRBJ2-1 and V is TRBV10-3; 11 bases are shared with TRBD1. The germline V gene encodes CDR1 ENHRY and CDR2 SYGVKD. The CDR3 is 15 amino acids. Trimming removed 8 bases from V and 4 bases from J; junction bases left unmatched: 7. The CDR3 DNA is TGTGCCATCGGAGGGGACAGGGGGGGGTACAATGAGCAGTTCTTC. This translates into CAIGGDRGGYNEQFF.

This clonotype was observed a handful of times. CDR3: CASSEMGGAGRNTEAFF. The DNA for the CDR3 is TGTGCCAGCAGTGAAATGGGGGGGGCGGGGCGGAACACTGAAGCTTTCTTT. The genes are TRBV2 and TRBJ1-1, with D possibly being TRBD1 (6 bases). The CDR3 loop spans 17 amino acids. The germline CDR1 and CDR2 sequences are SNHLY and FYNNEI. Trimming removed 2 bases from V and 1 base from J, with 17 bases in between.

This clonotype was detected ten times or more. This chain joins TRBV12-3 or TRBV12-4 and TRBJ2-5; 11 bases line up with TRBD2. With V trimmed by 2 bases and J by 4 bases, 6 bases remained unmatched. The CDR3 length is 16 residues. CDR3 in amino acids: CASSLWLAGGTETQYF. For the CDR3, the DNA is TGTGCCAGCAGTTTATGGCTAGCGGGAGGAACAGAGACCCAGTACTTC.

This clonotype was recorded a few times. The V call is TRBV6-1, the J call TRBJ2-5; TRBD2 matches at 7 bases. Losses at the gene ends were 6 bases for V and 5 bases for J; bases not matched to a gene: 12. Germline assignment: CDR1 MNHNS and CDR2 SASEGT. This CDR3 is built from 15 residues. The chain's CDR3 is CASSTSALSLETQYF. The DNA of the CDR3 is TGTGCCAGCAGCACTAGCGCTTTAAGTCTGGAGACCCAGTACTTC.

This clonotype came up many times. The chain recombines TRBV6-1 with TRBJ2-7; maybe TRBD2 (5 bases). Per germline, CDR1 MNHNS and CDR2 SASEGT. The CDR3 is 14 amino acids. Trimming left V 7 bases short and J 0 bases short, with 13 bases between. This chain's CDR3 is CASKLDGSSYEQYF. In DNA form, the CDR3 reads TGTGCCAGCAAACTAGACGGAAGCTCCTACGAGCAGTACTTC.